Given below is one T cell receptor (beta chain) in context. This clonotype was seen a handful of times. There is no known antigen for this receptor. No much larger clone is present one base from it, and per-base qualities are unavailable. The time point label here, explained by the study, means: persistent/refractory GD, antithyroid drugs over 5 years with positive TRAb. RNA was extracted from PBMCs in TRIzol for both TCR sequencing and RNA sequencing. Graves' disease was diagnosed according to American Thyroid Association guidelines. The patients came from an endocrinology department in Xi'an, China. Each patient gave approximately 10 milliliters of peripheral blood, collected in an EDTA anticoagulant tube. PBMCs were isolated by Ficoll Paque Plus density gradient separation without further T cell sorting. An Agilent 2100 Bioanalyzer and agarose gel were used to check RNA quality, while a NanoDrop 2000 measured RNA concentration.

The V end loses 5 bases and the J end loses 0 bases, and a stretch of 17 bases separates them. The CDR3, from cysteine to phenylalanine, totals 17 residues. Here the CDR3 DNA is all that survives: 51 bases in frame from base 1. CDR1 and CDR2 are read off the germline V gene as MDHEN and SYDVKM. This entry belongs to a study of regulatory T cells in long-lasting Graves disease (dated by TCRdb to the early 2020s). Turning to the overall study: Persistent Graves' disease meant more than 5 years of antithyroid drug treatment with TSH receptor autoantibodies that stayed positive. Peripheral blood TCR sequencing and RNA sequencing compared persistent Graves' disease patients with newly diagnosed Graves' disease patients. Antithyroid drugs had been taken for approximately ten years on average by persistent Graves' disease patients in the clinical cohort. The study took place in China and was registered as a clinical trial. A total of roughly 35 samples underwent TCR sequencing: about 13 from persistent and roughly 20 from newly diagnosed Graves' disease patients. Here is what the overall study found, with its caveats: The authors noted that the small sample size was a limitation that may lower accuracy. Lower TCR Shannon entropy and fewer highly expanded clones were observed in persistent Graves' disease patients than in newly diagnosed patients, which suggested clonal expansion. Sequencing and analysis were restricted to the TCR beta chain. More public clonotypes were shared among persistent patients (under 3,000) than among newly diagnosed patients (966). Persistent disease showed preferential use of TRBV28, TRBJ1-2 and TRBJ2-5, whereas newly diagnosed disease favored TRBV20-1 and TRBJ2-1. Only peripheral blood was studied, because thyroid tissue, the primary lesion, was inaccessible.

Preparation of the library involved multiplex PCR. Instrument on record: Illumina HiSeq 4000. TCR beta libraries were built with iRepertoire HTBI primers and Arm-PCR amplification of CDR3 regions. Before sequencing, the PCR products went through gel purification. Under the source paper's analysis protocol: Across samples, approximately 68 TRBV and roughly 15 TRBJ segments were identified and used for gene usage analysis of CDR3 amino acid clonotypes. Filtered high-quality paired reads were merged into contigs using COPE and FqMerger. Contigs were aligned with BLAST to IMGT TRBV, TRBD and TRBJ reference genes, and CDR3 was defined per IMGT. Clonotypes above 0.1% frequency were classified as highly expanded clones. Repertoire diversity was measured by Shannon entropy, and V-J evenness by the Gini coefficient. A clonotype found in more than one individual was treated as public. The public reads were reprocessed in TCRdb via fastp at Q25 and MiXCR, keeping in-frame beta chains. Identical CDR3 protein sequences are pooled into one entry, listed with their most common genes and DNA. TCRdb's processing, not the study's, gives the V and J calls here. The sample table shows around 430,000 distinct CDR3 sequences, and roughly 22% are seen once. Of the sample, around 13% is held by the ten largest clones.

Recombination joined TRBV28 with TRBJ1-3; a weak D assignment points to TRBD1 (5 bases agree). The sample consisted of peripheral blood mononuclear cells (PBMCs), taken when the disease was refractory, from a patient treated with antithyroid drugs. This clonotype was sampled from a female donor with Graves disease. The DNA sequence follows: TGTGCCAGCAGTCAAGGGGACCCAATGAGCTCTGGAAACACCATATATTTT. The translation is CASSQGDPMSSGNTIYF. Reference TRBV28 and TRBJ1-3 genes cover what lies past the CDR3, so the full variable domain is DVKVTQSSRYLVKRTGEKVFLECVQDMDHENMFWYRQDPGLGLRLIYFSYDVKMKEKGDIPEGYSVSREKKERFSLILESASTNQTSMYLCASSQGDPMSSGNTIYFGEGSWLTVV.